This record concerns one TCR beta chain sequence. The data originate from a study of blood T cell repertoires in COVID-19. Across the whole study: Samples representing acute and convalescent COVID-19 were sourced from the United States, Italy and Spain. Sources were T cells, B-cell-depleted T cells, or PBMCs; the material itself was cDNA or gDNA.

Trimming pared 7 bases from V and 14 bases from J, leaving 22 bases between. The CDR3 runs to 13 residues. Generated by immunoSEQ multiplex PCR, the TCRdb table keeps only in-frame clones and is missing some. The sample holds some 100,000 clones, about 88% seen once. The chain uses TRBV12-3 or TRBV12-4 and TRBJ2-3; unclear D gene. The sample comprised peripheral blood. This clonotype was obtained from a woman of 80 years or more with active COVID-19. The CDR3 DNA is TGTGCCAGCACCCACTCACGGAGCGTCCTCGGGTATTTT. It codes for CASTHSRSVLGYF.